Included here is one TCR beta chain sequence, with context. No cognate antigen has been identified for it. The germline gene is not matched at one end of the junction; a read error may be the cause. A constant-region primer and ProtoScript II reverse transcriptase were used to reverse-transcribe TCRbeta-specific cDNA from about 530 ng total RNA. TCRbeta libraries were built with three nested multiplex PCR rounds, a slightly modified ARM-PCR procedure. Multiplex TRBV1-TRBV30 forward primers and a Cbeta reverse primer were used in the first two PCR rounds, each of which was run for roughly 9 cycles. Sample barcodes and Illumina adapters were added in a final 25-cycle PCR with Deep VentR polymerase. Before sequencing, amplicons between 200 and 500 bp were purified from gel using a QIAquick gel extraction kit. TCRbeta amplicons were sequenced on an Illumina HiSeq 2500 with 250-bp paired-end reads. The original methods were these. Quality trimming of reads was performed with Trimmomatic v0.33, and paired reads were merged with FLASH v1.2.11 so that full CDR3 sequences could be recovered. MiGEC v1.2.1b assigned V, D and J germline segments to the rearranged TCRbeta sequences. Clonotype statistics and Shannon-Wiener diversity indices were computed with VDJtools v1.0.0. Except for diversity analysis, only each sample's 250 most abundant clonotypes were used in subsequent analyses to reduce sampling bias. TCRdb took the public reads, trimmed them with fastp at Q25, ran MiXCR for clone calling and kept in-frame beta chains. CDR3 protein duplicates are merged, each entry listing the most common genes and DNA. TCRdb, rather than the study authors, made the V and J calls. The sample table lists just over 20,000 distinct CDR3 sequences, roughly 80% of them with a count of one. Almost 40% of the sample is in the top ten clones.

The source of the sample is a study of tumor-infiltrating lymphocytes in primary liver carcinoma (dated by TCRdb to the late 2010s). About the investigation overall: Of the five patients (three men and two women, aged 30 to 69 years), four had hepatocellular carcinoma and one had combined HCC and intrahepatic cholangiocarcinoma. The tumors of the five patients were staged as T1-T3 N0M0, with maximum diameters ranging from about 4 to 10 cm. Each sample produced roughly 3.65 to 7.5 million productive TCRbeta reads, and read depth showed no significant difference between tissue types. Across five regions of each liver tumor, along with adjacent normal tissue and blood, the study brought together TCRbeta repertoire sequencing, expression microarrays and whole-exome sequencing. A total of about 35 specimens from 5 patients, comprising approximately 25 tumor regions, 5 adjacent noncancerous liver tissues and 5 peripheral blood samples, were covered by TCRbeta repertoire sequencing. To link TCRbeta repertoire diversity with the local molecular phenotype, the approximately 27 tumor region samples were profiled using Agilent mRNA microarrays. Technical replicate repertoires showed high reproducibility, with mean shared-clone rates about 0.88 and correlation coefficients above 0.95.

What the study reported, not specific to this receptor: Repertoire overlap was found to be higher between tumor regions (mean around 35%) than between tumor-adjacent (roughly 17%) or tumor-blood (14%) pairs, consistent with antigen-driven expansion. Only the TCR beta chain was sequenced, which likely underestimates true repertoire diversity because unpaired alpha chains were not captured. The top 250 clones made up a significantly larger repertoire fraction in tumors than in blood (p = 0.039). With just 4 to 6 patients in the study, the authors point out that the findings should be validated in a larger study. Comparison of CD4+ and CD8+ T cell repertoires was precluded by the use of bulk unsorted samples. Only about 7-24% of top clones were found in all five regions of a tumor, suggesting spatial heterogeneity of tumor-infiltrating T cells.

From its cysteine to its phenylalanine, the CDR3 spans 15 amino acids. The read is trimmed to its CDR3 DNA, 45 bases read in frame from base 1. The CDR1 and CDR2 encoded by the germline V gene (reference sequence) are SGHNT and YYREEE. Without any cell sorting, total RNA and DNA were co-extracted from approximately 20-30 mg of bulk tissue using the AllPrep DNA/RNA mini kit. Surgical resection was performed in China between November 2015 and early 2016 on about 5 patients with histopathologically diagnosed primary liver carcinoma. Chronic HBV infection was present in the patients, and the patients were treatment-naive at sampling. Each tumor was sampled at five spatially separated regions: the tumor centre plus the superior, inferior, left-lateral and right-lateral poles. Histology showed that every tumor sample contained more than 75% viable tumor cells. Fresh tumor and adjacent tissue pieces were bisected, with one half stored in RNAlater at -80 degrees C and the other half sent for histology.

The sequence came from a woman between 25 and 40 years old with primary liver carcinoma and hepatitis B virus infection. The rearrangement combines TRBV5-4 with TRBJ2-2, with 9 middle bases fitting TRBD2. Sequenced material: liver tumor tissue from sampling region 4. In the paper's terms, the cell subset or site label means: tumor region T4, right-lateral pole. The CDR3 region: CANSSMAGGSGELFF. Read as DNA, the sequence is TGTGCCAACAGCTCCATGGCGGGAGGGTCCGGGGAGCTGTTTTTT.